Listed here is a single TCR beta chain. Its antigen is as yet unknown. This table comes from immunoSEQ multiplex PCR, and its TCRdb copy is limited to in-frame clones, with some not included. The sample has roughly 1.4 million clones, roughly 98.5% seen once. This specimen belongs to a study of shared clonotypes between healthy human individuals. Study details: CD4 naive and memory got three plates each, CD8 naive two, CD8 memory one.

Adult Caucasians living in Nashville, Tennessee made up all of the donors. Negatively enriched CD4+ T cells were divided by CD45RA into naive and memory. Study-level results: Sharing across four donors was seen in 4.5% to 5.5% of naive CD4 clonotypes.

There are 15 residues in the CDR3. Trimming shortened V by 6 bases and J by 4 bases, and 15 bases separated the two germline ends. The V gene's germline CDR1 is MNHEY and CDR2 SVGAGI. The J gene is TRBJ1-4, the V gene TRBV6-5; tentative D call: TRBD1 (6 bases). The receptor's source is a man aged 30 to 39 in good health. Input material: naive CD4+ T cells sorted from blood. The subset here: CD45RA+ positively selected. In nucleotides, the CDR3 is TGTGCCAGCAGCCTCCAACAGGGTAATAATGAAAAACTGTTTTTT. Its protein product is CASSLQQGNNEKLFF.